Below, 30 T cell receptor beta chains from the same sample are listed, as sequenced in a study of T cells in Graves' hyperthyroidism and ophthalmopathy. Authors of the study amplified TCR beta CDR3 regions from RNA transcripts. When the TCR CDR3 underwent first-round RT-PCR, the HTBI primer set was used. TCRdb independently ran MiXCR on the multiplex PCR reads; one entry per CDR3 protein. The data contain hundreds of thousands of distinct CDR3 sequences, around 21% of them singletons. The specimen was blood. These receptor sequences come from a man aged 25 to 40 with Graves' ophthalmopathy.

This chain uses TRBV11-1 with TRBJ2-1, with 7 bases fitting TRBD2. The CDR3 has 16 residues. The trim removed 1 base at V and 1 base at J, leaving 4 bases unmatched. Germline V gene data show CDR1 as SGHAT and CDR2 as FQDESV (reference sequence). The CDR3 bases are TGTGCCAGCAGCTTAGTTTTGCGGGAGTCCTACAATGAGCAGTTCTTC. Translation gives CASSLVLRESYNEQFF.

Turning to this clonotype: A read error may explain this, as a much larger clone is one base away. The chain is built from TRBV20-1 and TRBJ1-1; tentatively, D is TRBD1 (5 bases). Germline loops: CDR1 DFQATT, CDR2 SNEGSKA (reference sequence). The CDR3 sequence is 13 residues long. The chain's CDR3 is CGARDVGSTEAFF. CDR3 sequence (DNA): TGCGGTGCCCGGGACGTTGGGAGCACTGAAGCTTTCTTT.

The V gene is TRBV28, the J gene TRBJ2-1; 8 positions match TRBD2. The CDR3 loop spans 13 amino acids. Germline CDR1 is MDHEN and CDR2 is SYDVKM. V shed 6 bases and J 9 bases; nucleotides not matched to a gene: 7. This CDR3 is CASSSGTRREQFF. The CDR3 DNA reads TGTGCCAGCAGCTCCGGGACTAGACGTGAGCAGTTCTTC.

This clonotype was counted between two and nine times. The rearrangement joins TRBV6-1 to TRBJ2-2; 11 bases are shared with TRBD2. Looked up from germline, CDR1 is MNHNS and CDR2 is SASEGT. J gave up 0 bases and V 7 bases, and 10 bases lay outside the gene matches. CDR3 length equals 18 residues. This chain's CDR3 is CASTPGLAGYTNTGELFF. The CDR3 nucleotides are TGTGCCAGCACTCCCGGACTAGCGGGCTACACGAACACCGGGGAGCTGTTTTTT.

The V and J genes are TRBV6-1 and TRBJ2-5; 10 bases match TRBD1. CDR3 length equals 15 residues. Trimming took 6 bases from V and 5 from J; bases not matched to a gene: 9. Per the germline V gene, CDR1 is MNHNS and CDR2 is SASEGT. DNA for the CDR3: TGTGCCAGCAGGCCCTTGACAGGGGGCACTGAGACCCAGTACTTC. Translation gives CASRPLTGGTETQYF.

This clonotype has more than one count but fewer than ten. The genes are TRBV20-1 and TRBJ2-2; tentatively, D is TRBD2 (5 bases). Germline assignment: CDR1 DFQATT and CDR2 SNEGSKA (reference sequence). V shed 4 bases and J shed 0 bases, with 15 bases lying between them. This CDR3 has 16 amino acids. CDR3 bases: TGCAGTGCTACCAAATCGGGATTTTCGAACACCGGGGAGCTGTTTTTT. This gives the protein CSATKSGFSNTGELFF.

The chain joins TRBV7-6 to TRBJ2-1; 7 bases map to TRBD2. CDR3 length equals 15 residues. Trimming cost V 5 bases and J 6 bases; bases outside gene matches: 10. Germline V CDR1 and CDR2: SGHVS, FNYEAQ. This CDR3 is CASSPGLADFNEQFF. CDR3 nucleotides: TGTGCCAGCAGCCCCGGGCTAGCGGATTTCAATGAGCAGTTCTTC. Drawing the rest from reference TRBV7-6 and TRBJ2-1, the complete variable domain is GAGVSQSPRYKVTKRGQDVALRCDPISGHVSLYWYRQALGQGPEFLTYFNYEAQQDKSGLPNDRFSAERPEGSISTLTIQRTEQRDSAMYRCASSPGLADFNEQFFGPGTRLTVL.

The V gene is TRBV20-1, the J gene TRBJ2-7, with D possibly TRBD2 on 6 matching bases. Between the trimmed V and J ends, which lost 0 bases and 1 base, there was a span of 13 bases. The germline V gene encodes CDR1 DFQATT and CDR2 SNEGSKA (reference sequence). The CDR3 loop spans 15 amino acids. The CDR3 coding sequence is TGCAGTGCTAGAGATTTCGGGGGAACTTCCTACGAGCAGTACTTC. Protein product: CSARDFGGTSYEQYF.

At least ten counts were recorded for this clonotype. The V and J genes are TRBV28 and TRBJ1-5; 8 nucleotides agree with TRBD1. The V gene end was trimmed by 8 bases and the J gene end by 5 bases; junction bases not matched to a gene: 14. The CDR3 is 16 residues long. Germline loops: CDR1 MDHEN, CDR2 SYDVKM. The CDR3 loop is CASESYRTGIDQPQHF. The DNA for the CDR3 is TGTGCCAGCGAATCGTATCGGACAGGGATTGATCAGCCCCAGCATTTT.

This chain links TRBV6-1 with TRBJ2-7, with 7 bases lining up with TRBD1. Germline V gene data show CDR1 as MNHNS and CDR2 as SASEGT. V lost 2 bases to trimming and J lost 0 bases; unmatched junction nucleotides: 4. The CDR3 has 15 residues. CDR3 protein: CASSEPGTVSYEQYF. The CDR3 DNA follows: TGTGCCAGCAGTGAACCAGGGACAGTCTCCTACGAGCAGTACTTC.

There are many counts of this clonotype. The rearrangement links TRBV15 to TRBJ2-1; a possible D gene is TRBD2 (6 bases). The CDR3 totals 13 residues. V was cut by 1 base and J by 10 bases, with 11 bases left in between. Germline loops: CDR1 LNHNV, CDR2 YYDKDF (reference sequence). The CDR3 loop is CATSRASAGEQFF. CDR3 DNA: TGTGCCACCAGCAGAGCTTCAGCGGGCGAGCAGTTCTTC.

This clonotype occurred many times. V gene TRBV14 combines with J gene TRBJ1-2; D not certain. V gave up 3 bases and J gave up 3 bases, with 17 bases separating them. The CDR3 is 16 amino acids. CDR1 is SGHDN, CDR2 FVKESK, per germline. Written as DNA, the CDR3 is TGTGCCAGCAGCCATCTCCCCGTGGGTAGGGACTATGGCTACACCTTC. Translated: CASSHLPVGRDYGYTF.

The chain links TRBV28 to TRBJ2-1; TRBD1 or TRBD2 may be the D gene (6 bases each). Deletions cut 7 bases from V and 4 bases from J, with 14 bases between. Germline CDR1 reads MDHEN; CDR2 reads SYDVKM. The CDR3 loop spans 14 amino acids. CDR3: CASTRGPNYNEQFF. The DNA of the CDR3 is TGTGCCAGCACCCGGGGGCCGAATTACAATGAGCAGTTCTTC.

The chain employs TRBV7-3 and TRBJ2-5, with no clear D. The CDR3 is 13 residues long. V dropped 0 bases and J dropped 3 bases, with 5 bases sitting between them. CDR1 and CDR2 (germline): SGHTA, FQGTGA. The CDR3 DNA follows: TGTGCCAGCAGCTTAACGGTGAAAGAGACCCAGTACTTC. Translating gives CASSLTVKETQYF. The whole variable domain, remainder taken from reference TRBV7-3 and TRBJ2-5, is GAGVSQTPSNKVTEKGKYVELRCDPISGHTALYWYRQSLGQGPEFLIYFQGTGAADDSGLPNDRFFAVRPEGSVSTLKIQRTERGDSAVYLCASSLTVKETQYFGPGTRLLVL.

This clonotype was picked up many times. The CDR3 bases are TGTGCCAGCTCCCCCGTGTGGGGGGACCAGCCCCAGCATTTT. Residues: CASSPVWGDQPQHF. The chain joins TRBV18 to TRBJ1-5, with a weak D call TRBD1 (5 bases). The CDR3 totals 14 residues. The germline V gene has CDR1 KGHSH and CDR2 LQKENI. Deletions cut 6 bases from V and 7 bases from J, with 16 bases between. The full variable domain, with the rest looked up from reference TRBV18 and TRBJ1-5, is NAGVMQNPRHLVRRRGQEARLRCSPMKGHSHVYWYRQLPEEGLKFMVYLQKENIIDESGMPKERFSAEFPKEGPSILRIQQVVRGDSAAYFCASSPVWGDQPQHFGDGTRLSIL.

This clonotype was detected only a few times. V and J are TRBV29-1 and TRBJ2-3; no clear D. The germline CDR1 and CDR2 sequences are SQVTM and ANQGSEA. This CDR3 contains 13 residues. Trimming removed 8 bases from V and 6 bases from J, with 18 bases in between. This chain's CDR3 is CSIDGWSADTQYF. The CDR3, as DNA: TGCAGCATCGATGGGTGGTCGGCGGATACGCAGTATTTT.

The rearrangement joins TRBV4-1 to TRBJ2-7, with D unclear. Per the germline V gene, CDR1 is MGHRA and CDR2 is YSYEKL. V was shortened by 1 base and J by 3 bases, with 13 bases between the two germline ends. The CDR3 runs 15 residues. CDR3: CASSQAQPAYYEQYF. CDR3 DNA sequence: TGCGCCAGCAGCCAAGCCCAGCCGGCCTACTACGAGCAGTACTTC.

The rearrangement links TRBV5-1 to TRBJ2-7, with D tentatively TRBD2 (5 bases). The CDR3 length is 16 residues. The germline gives CDR1 SGHRS, CDR2 YFSETQ. V shed 0 bases and J shed 4 bases, with 17 bases lying between them. The CDR3 sequence: CASSLGLSRSGYEQYF. CDR3 DNA sequence: TGCGCCAGCAGCTTGGGGCTTAGCAGGTCGGGGTACGAGCAGTACTTC.

This clonotype was seen repeatedly, ten times or more. In DNA, the CDR3 is TGTGCCAGCAGTTTCCGGGGGTTCATCAGCGGGAGCGATGAGCAGTTCTTC. Translated, it gives CASSFRGFISGSDEQFF. This rearrangement joins TRBV28 to TRBJ2-1; TRBD2 agrees at 8 bases. After removal of 3 bases from V and 8 bases from J, the junction contained 15 bases not matched to a gene. Germline assignment: CDR1 MDHEN and CDR2 SYDVKM. This CDR3 is 17 amino acids long.

This clonotype was seen at least ten times. The rearrangement joins TRBV20-1 to TRBJ2-7; 11 nucleotides line up with TRBD2. With 5 bases clipped from V and 0 bases from J, the junction kept 6 bases outside the gene matches. This CDR3 contains 15 residues. CDR1 DFQATT and CDR2 SNEGSKA come from the germline V gene (reference sequence). The chain's CDR3 is CSAGRTSGFSYEQYF. CDR3 in DNA: TGCAGTGCTGGTAGGACTAGCGGGTTCTCCTACGAGCAGTACTTC.

This clonotype turned up a few times. The chain uses TRBV6-1 and TRBJ2-5, with a weak D call TRBD2 (6 bases). Germline CDR1 and CDR2: MNHNS and SASEGT. This CDR3 is built from 16 residues. Trimming took 4 bases from V and 5 from J, leaving 20 bases between them. Here the CDR3 reads CASSARVPIGGETQYF. The CDR3 DNA reads as TGTGCCAGCAGTGCAAGGGTGCCGATAGGAGGGGAGACCCAGTACTTC.

This clonotype has just a few counts. The rearrangement uses TRBV4-1 and TRBJ1-1; D possibly corresponds to TRBD1 (6 bases). V lost 6 bases and J 4 bases, leaving 12 bases between the germline ends. The CDR3 is made up of 13 amino acids. Germline V gene data show CDR1 as MGHRA and CDR2 as YSYEKL. CDR3 region: CASRRGMSTEAFF. Written as DNA, the CDR3 is TGCGCCAGCAGGAGGGGGATGAGCACTGAAGCTTTCTTT.

J is TRBJ1-1 and V is TRBV6-2 or TRBV6-3; unclear D gene. Trimming cost V 6 bases and J 2 bases, with 16 bases left between them. CDR1 and CDR2 from the germline V gene are MNHEY and SVGEGT. There are 15 residues in the CDR3. The DNA for the CDR3 is TGTGCCAGCAGCCCCGGCGAGGGATCTAACACTGAAGCTTTCTTT. Translation: CASSPGEGSNTEAFF.

This clonotype came up many times. The chain uses TRBV28 and TRBJ2-7, with 8 bases fitting TRBD1. This CDR3 has 17 amino acids. The junction had 12 bases not matched to a gene; V was cut back by 5 bases and J by 0 bases. Germline assignment: CDR1 MDHEN and CDR2 SYDVKM. The CDR3, as DNA: TGTGCCAGCAGTATAACCGCCGGGACAGGTAGCTCCTACGAGCAGTACTTC. Translated: CASSITAGTGSSYEQYF.

The sample holds a few counts of this clonotype. The chain is built from TRBV25-1 and TRBJ1-3, with unresolved D. With 4 bases removed from V and 0 bases from J, the gap between germline ends came to 13 bases. This CDR3 is built from 16 residues. Germline V gene lookup returns CDR1 MGHDK and CDR2 SYGVNS. The CDR3 DNA reads TGTGCCAGCAGTGGTTTGTGGGGAATCTCTGGAAACACCATATATTTT. Translated: CASSGLWGISGNTIYF.

The chain couples TRBV5-6 to TRBJ1-1; a possible D gene is TRBD1 (5 bases). The V end lost 2 bases, the J end lost 0 bases, and 11 bases lay between the germline ends. The CDR3 consists of 15 residues. The V gene's germline CDR1 is SGHDT and CDR2 YYEEEE. The DNA for the CDR3 is TGTGCCAGCAGCTTAAACCCGACAGTGAACACTGAAGCTTTCTTT. This codes for CASSLNPTVNTEAFF.

The V and J genes are TRBV9 and TRBJ2-1; perhaps D is TRBD1 or TRBD2 (5 bases each). V shed 1 base and J shed 8 bases, with 16 bases lying between them. Germline-derived CDR1 and CDR2 are SGDLS and YYNGEE. There are 15 residues in the CDR3. This CDR3 reads CASSVSRGVGDEQFF. CDR3 DNA: TGTGCCAGCAGCGTAAGTAGAGGGGTTGGAGATGAGCAGTTCTTC. The variable domain in full, completed from reference TRBV9 and TRBJ2-1, reads DSGVTQTPKHLITATGQRVTLRCSPRSGDLSVYWYQQSLDQGLQFLIQYYNGEERAKGNILERFSAQQFPDLHSELNLSSLELGDSALYFCASSVSRGVGDEQFFGPGTRLTVL.

This sequence joins TRBV25-1 and TRBJ1-1; tentatively, D is TRBD1 (6 bases). CDR1 MGHDK and CDR2 SYGVNS come from the germline V gene. The CDR3 spans 15 residues. V lost 3 bases to trimming and J lost 6 bases, with 17 bases between them. Here the CDR3 DNA reads TGTGCCAGCAGTGACCTCTGGGGGCTCGGCGCTGAAGCTTTCTTT. Translating gives CASSDLWGLGAEAFF.

V is TRBV5-4 and J is TRBJ2-3; a possible D gene is TRBD2 (5 bases). This CDR3 has 13 residues. Between the trimmed V and J ends, which lost 4 bases and 4 bases, there was a span of 10 bases. Germline-derived CDR1 and CDR2 are SGHNT and YYREEE (reference sequence). The CDR3: CASSPTKADTQYF. As DNA, the CDR3 is TGTGCCAGCAGCCCGACTAAGGCAGATACGCAGTATTTT.

The chain couples TRBV19 to TRBJ2-7; 10 nucleotides match TRBD2. This CDR3 has 14 residues. The junction had 7 bases not matched to a gene; V was cut back by 5 bases and J by 6 bases. CDR1 is LNHDA and CDR2 is SQIVND in the germline V gene (reference sequence). The CDR3 DNA reads TGTGCCAGTAGTTCTATAGCGGGAGGATCCGAGCAGTACTTC. It translates to CASSSIAGGSEQYF.